This TCR beta chain was sequenced during a study of T-cell reconstitution after alpha-beta-depleted transplantation in children. This clonotype has at least ten counts. Preparation of the TCRbeta library involved a method that used unique molecular identifiers. Each CDR3 protein gets one entry after TCRdb re-called the PCR reads with MiXCR. This repertoire shows 100,000 to 120,000 distinct CDR3 sequences, around 10% found once; its top ten account for less than 10%. Germline V lookup: CDR1 MRHNA, CDR2 SNTAGT. This CDR3 contains 16 residues. V dropped 5 bases and J dropped 7; count of bases not matched to a gene: 11.

This specimen was PBMCs from the stem cell graft donor, taken from the stem cell graft. This sequence joins TRBV6-4 and TRBJ2-1; 10 bases fit TRBD2. The source is a human donor who donated a stem cell graft to a child with acute lymphoblastic leukemia. The CDR3 bases are TGTGCCAGCAGTTGGGTAGCGGGAGGCCTAGGGAATGAGCAGTTCTTC. As protein: CASSWVAGGLGNEQFF.